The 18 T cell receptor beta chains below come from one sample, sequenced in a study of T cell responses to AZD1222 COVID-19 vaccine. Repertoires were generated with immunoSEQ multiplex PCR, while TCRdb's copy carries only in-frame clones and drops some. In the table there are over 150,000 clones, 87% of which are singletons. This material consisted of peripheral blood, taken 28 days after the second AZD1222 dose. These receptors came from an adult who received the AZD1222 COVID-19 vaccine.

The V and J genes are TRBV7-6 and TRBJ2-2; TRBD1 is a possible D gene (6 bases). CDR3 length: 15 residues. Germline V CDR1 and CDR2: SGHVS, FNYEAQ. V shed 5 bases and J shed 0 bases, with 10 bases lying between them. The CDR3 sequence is CASSRQETNTGELFF. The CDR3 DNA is TGTGCCAGCAGCCGACAGGAAACGAACACCGGGGAGCTGTTTTTT.

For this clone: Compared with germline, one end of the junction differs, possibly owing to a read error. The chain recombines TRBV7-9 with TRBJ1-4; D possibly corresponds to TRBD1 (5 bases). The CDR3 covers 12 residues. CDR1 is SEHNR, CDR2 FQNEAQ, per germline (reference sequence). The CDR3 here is CASSLKDGGPSF. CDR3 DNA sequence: TGTGCCAGCAGCTTAAAGGACGGGGGACCCTCATTT.

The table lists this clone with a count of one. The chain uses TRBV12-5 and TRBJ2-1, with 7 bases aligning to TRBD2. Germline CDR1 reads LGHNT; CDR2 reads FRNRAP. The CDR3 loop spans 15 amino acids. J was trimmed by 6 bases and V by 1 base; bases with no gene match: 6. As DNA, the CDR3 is TGTGCTAGTGGTTTGGCGGCGGGGGTAGCCAATGAGCAGTTCTTC. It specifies CASGLAAGVANEQFF.

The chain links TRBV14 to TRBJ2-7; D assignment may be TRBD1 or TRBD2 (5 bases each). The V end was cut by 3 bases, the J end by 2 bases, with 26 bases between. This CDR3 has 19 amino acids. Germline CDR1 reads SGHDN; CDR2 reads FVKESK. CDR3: CASSHRSGTVIFPTYEQYF. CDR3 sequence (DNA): TGTGCCAGCAGCCACCGATCCGGGACGGTCATTTTTCCTACCTACGAGCAGTACTTC.

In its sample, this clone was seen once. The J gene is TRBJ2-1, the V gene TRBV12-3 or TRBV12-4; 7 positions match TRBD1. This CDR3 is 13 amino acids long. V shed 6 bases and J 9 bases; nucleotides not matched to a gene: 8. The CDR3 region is CASRPTGVGEQFF. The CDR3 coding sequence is TGTGCCAGCAGGCCCACAGGGGTGGGTGAGCAGTTCTTC.

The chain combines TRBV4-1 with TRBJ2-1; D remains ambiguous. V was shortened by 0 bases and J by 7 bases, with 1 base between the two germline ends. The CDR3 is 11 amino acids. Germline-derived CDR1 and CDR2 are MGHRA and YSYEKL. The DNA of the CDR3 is TGCGCCAGCAGCCAAGAGAATGAGCAGTTCTTC. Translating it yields CASSQENEQFF.

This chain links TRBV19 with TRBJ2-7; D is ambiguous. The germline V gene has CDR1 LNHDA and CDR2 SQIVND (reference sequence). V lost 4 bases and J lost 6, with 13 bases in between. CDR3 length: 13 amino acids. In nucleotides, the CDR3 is TGTGCCAGTAGTAGGGGTCCCGGTCGCGAGCAGTACTTC. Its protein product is CASSRGPGREQYF.

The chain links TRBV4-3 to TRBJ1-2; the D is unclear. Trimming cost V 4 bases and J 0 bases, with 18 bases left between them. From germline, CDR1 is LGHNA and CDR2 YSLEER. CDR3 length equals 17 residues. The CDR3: CASSPRTPGNTNYGYTF. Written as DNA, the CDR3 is TGCGCCAGCAGCCCCAGAACCCCCGGGAATACTAACTATGGCTACACCTTC.

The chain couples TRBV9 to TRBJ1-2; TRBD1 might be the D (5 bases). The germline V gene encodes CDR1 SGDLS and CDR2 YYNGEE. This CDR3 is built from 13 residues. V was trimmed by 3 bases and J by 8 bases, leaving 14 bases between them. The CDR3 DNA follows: TGTGCCAGCAGCGCTCCGGGACTCGAGGGCTACACCTTC. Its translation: CASSAPGLEGYTF.

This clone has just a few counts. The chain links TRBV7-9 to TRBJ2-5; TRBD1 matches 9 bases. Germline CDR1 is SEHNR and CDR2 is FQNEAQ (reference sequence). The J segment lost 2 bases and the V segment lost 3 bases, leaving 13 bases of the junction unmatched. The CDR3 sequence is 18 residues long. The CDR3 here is CASSLGTGFILKQETQYF. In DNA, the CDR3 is TGTGCCAGCAGCTTGGGGACAGGGTTTATTTTGAAGCAAGAGACCCAGTACTTC.

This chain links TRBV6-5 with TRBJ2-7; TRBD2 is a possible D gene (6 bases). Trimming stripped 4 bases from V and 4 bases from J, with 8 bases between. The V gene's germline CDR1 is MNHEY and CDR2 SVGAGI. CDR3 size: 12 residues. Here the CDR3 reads CASSSSVYEQYF. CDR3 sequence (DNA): TGTGCCAGCAGTTCTAGCGTTTACGAGCAGTACTTC.

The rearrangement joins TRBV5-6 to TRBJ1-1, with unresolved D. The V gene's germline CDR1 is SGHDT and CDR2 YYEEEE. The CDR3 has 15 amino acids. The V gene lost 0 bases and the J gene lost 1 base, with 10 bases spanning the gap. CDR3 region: CASSLGLRENTEAFF. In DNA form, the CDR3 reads TGTGCCAGCAGCTTGGGGTTGAGGGAGAACACTGAAGCTTTCTTT.

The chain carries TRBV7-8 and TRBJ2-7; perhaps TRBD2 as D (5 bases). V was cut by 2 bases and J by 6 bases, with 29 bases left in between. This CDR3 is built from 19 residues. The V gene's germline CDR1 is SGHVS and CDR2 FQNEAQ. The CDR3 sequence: CASSLLKSSPSPGSREQYF. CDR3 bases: TGTGCCAGCAGCTTACTAAAGTCTTCCCCTAGCCCTGGCTCTCGCGAGCAGTACTTC.

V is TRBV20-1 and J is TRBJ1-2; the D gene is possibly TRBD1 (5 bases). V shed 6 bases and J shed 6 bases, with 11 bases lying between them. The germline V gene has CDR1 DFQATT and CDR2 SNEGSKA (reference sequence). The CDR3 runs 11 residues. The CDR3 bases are TGCAGTGCCAGGGCGGGGGATGGCTACACCTTC. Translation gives CSARAGDGYTF.

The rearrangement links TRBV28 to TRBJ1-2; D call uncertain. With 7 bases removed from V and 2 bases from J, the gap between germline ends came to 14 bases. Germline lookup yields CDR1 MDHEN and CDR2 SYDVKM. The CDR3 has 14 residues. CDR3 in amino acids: CASTPVGPNYGYTF. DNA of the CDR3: TGTGCCAGCACTCCCGTCGGGCCCAACTATGGCTACACCTTC.

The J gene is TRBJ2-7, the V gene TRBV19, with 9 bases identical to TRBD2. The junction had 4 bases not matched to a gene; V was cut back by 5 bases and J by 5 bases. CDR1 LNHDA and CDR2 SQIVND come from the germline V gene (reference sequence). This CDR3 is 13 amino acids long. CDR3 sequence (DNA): TGTGCCAGTAGTTCCGGGACTAGCCACGAGCAGTACTTC. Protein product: CASSSGTSHEQYF.

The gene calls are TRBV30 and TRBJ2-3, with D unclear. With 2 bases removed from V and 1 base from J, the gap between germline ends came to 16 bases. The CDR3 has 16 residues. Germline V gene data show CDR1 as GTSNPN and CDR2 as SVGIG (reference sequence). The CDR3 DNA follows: TGTGCCTGGAGTAGGTGGACGCGCTCCGGCACAGATACGCAGTATTTT. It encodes CAWSRWTRSGTDTQYF.

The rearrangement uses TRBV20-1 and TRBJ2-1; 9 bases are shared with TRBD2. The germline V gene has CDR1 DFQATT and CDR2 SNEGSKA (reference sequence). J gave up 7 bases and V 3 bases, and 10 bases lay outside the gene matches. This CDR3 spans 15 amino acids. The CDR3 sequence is CSASGVLAGENEQFF. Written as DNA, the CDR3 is TGCAGTGCTAGTGGGGTGTTAGCGGGGGAGAATGAGCAGTTCTTC.